Detailed here is one TCR beta chain. Some clones are missing from TCRdb's copy, which holds only in-frame ones; the method was immunoSEQ multiplex PCR. The sample carries 200,000 to 250,000 clones, roughly four fifths recorded once. V lost 3 bases and J 6 bases, leaving 14 bases between the germline ends. Germline-derived CDR1 and CDR2 are ENHRY and SYGVKD. The CDR3 totals 14 residues. The source of the sample is a study of blood T cell repertoires in COVID-19. Overall study: Samples taken during acute and convalescent COVID-19 were collected in the United States, Italy and Spain. Sample material is recorded as cDNA or gDNA derived from T cells, B-cell-depleted T cells, or PBMCs.

Specimen: peripheral blood. The rearrangement links TRBV10-3 to TRBJ1-2, with D perhaps TRBD1 (5 bases). The TCR comes from a woman in her 70s with acute or convalescent COVID-19. CDR3 coding DNA: TGTGCCATCAGTGACCATGCGGGGGTCGATGGCTACACCTTC. Its protein product is CAISDHAGVDGYTF.